Listed below are T cell receptor beta chains from one sample, sequenced in a study of blood T cell repertoires in COVID-19. Libraries were prepared by immunoSEQ multiplex PCR; TCRdb keeps only in-frame clonotypes and omits some of them. The table has over 35,000 clones, 90% seen once. The sample taken for sequencing was peripheral blood. All receptors derive from a man in his sixties or seventies with active COVID-19. Both conserved end residues are part of each CDR3. The order of the fields is clone size, D gene, V gene, J gene, CDR3 length, CDR3 DNA, CDR3 protein. D genes are given only for firm matches. Not all rows give a size; the values are once, few, many and, for expanded clones, a class.

few,TRBD2,TRBV7-9,TRBJ2-7,13,TGTGCCAGCAGCCATACGGGAGGTAAAGAGCAGTACTTC,CASSHTGGKEQYF
once,TRBD1,TRBV2,TRBJ1-5,15,TGTGCCAGCAGTCGGGACAGGGGGCATGAGCAGCCCCAGCATTTT,CASSRDRGHEQPQHF
.,TRBD2,TRBV7-6,TRBJ2-7,18,TGTGCCAGCAGCGCATCAGGTATCGGACTAGCGGGGTCCTACGAGCAGTACTTC,CASSASGIGLAGSYEQYF
.,TRBD1,TRBV30,TRBJ2-7,13,TGTGCCTGGGGGGGCGACAGGGGGCGCGAGCAGTACTTC,CAWGGDRGREQYF
.,.,TRBV4-3,TRBJ1-5,14,TGCGCCAGCAGCCAAGTGTCAGAGGCTCAGCCCCAGCATTTT,CASSQVSEAQPQHF
few,.,TRBV2,TRBJ1-6,13,TGTGCCAGCAGTACAACACAGGATTCACCCCTCCACTTT,CASSTTQDSPLHF
.,.,TRBV3-1/TRBV3-2,TRBJ2-2,12,TGTGCCAGCAGTCGTGGCCCCGGGGAGCTGTTTTTT,CASSRGPGELFF
.,TRBD2,TRBV11-2,TRBJ2-1,18,TGTGCCAGCAGCCCGCTACCAGGAGCGGGGGGGCCTTACAATGAGCAGTTCTTC,CASSPLPGAGGPYNEQFF
.,.,TRBV27,TRBJ1-2,16,TGTGCCAGCAGTTTCTCACCGGGGACTTGGAACTATGGCTACACCTTC,CASSFSPGTWNYGYTF
.,TRBD2,TRBV4-1,TRBJ2-3,16,TGCGCCAGCAGCCTAGGACTAGCGGGGGGGTCAGATACGCAGTATTTT,CASSLGLAGGSDTQYF
.,.,TRBV30,TRBJ1-2,15,TGTGCCTGGAGTGTAAGGGGGGGACGGGGGTTTGGCTACACCTTC,CAWSVRGGRGFGYTF
.,.,TRBV5-5,TRBJ2-7,12,TGTGCCAGCAGCCAGGACAACTACGAGCAGTACTTC,CASSQDNYEQYF
.,TRBD1,TRBV12-3/TRBV12-4,TRBJ1-2,12,TGTGCCAGCAGTCCAGGGGGCCGGGGCTACACCTTC,CASSPGGRGYTF
.,.,TRBV11-2,TRBJ2-7,13,TGTGCCAGCAGCCCCCGACAATCCTACGAGCAGTACTTC,CASSPRQSYEQYF
.,TRBD1,TRBV2,TRBJ2-7,13,TGTGCCAGCAAGGACAGGGGGATGTACGAGCAGTACTTC,CASKDRGMYEQYF
.,TRBD1,TRBV12-3/TRBV12-4,TRBJ2-7,13,TGTGCCAGCAGCCGGGACAGGAACTACGAGCAGTACTTC,CASSRDRNYEQYF